The 19 T cell receptor beta chains given below trace back to one sample, sequenced in a study of blood T cell repertoires in COVID-19. Profiling relied on immunoSEQ multiplex PCR, and the TCRdb table lists in-frame clones only, not all of them. The sample holds 280,000 or so clones; nearly 90% are singletons and the top ten take less than 10%. Sequenced: peripheral blood. The receptors originated from a man between 18 and 35 years old with active or convalescent COVID-19.

The V call is TRBV27, the J call TRBJ1-2, with D tentatively TRBD1 (5 bases). Trimming pared 4 bases from V and 7 bases from J, leaving 13 bases between. From germline, CDR1 is MNHEY and CDR2 SMNVEV (reference sequence). CDR3 length: 13 residues. The CDR3 loop reads CASSSGGSGGYTF. The CDR3, as DNA: TGTGCCAGCAGTTCCGGGGGATCGGGTGGCTACACCTTC.

The chain is built from TRBV5-1 and TRBJ1-3, with D possibly TRBD1 on 5 matching bases. This CDR3 region has 15 residues. Trimming removed 3 bases at V and 0 bases at J, with 10 bases between. From germline, CDR1 is SGHRS and CDR2 YFSETQ. The CDR3 DNA reads TGCGCCAGCAGCTCGGGGGAGAACTCTGGAAACACCATATATTTT. This encodes CASSSGENSGNTIYF.

V usage is TRBV5-5 and J usage is TRBJ1-5; a weak D match, TRBD1 (6 bases). Germline CDR1 SGHKS, CDR2 YYEKEE (reference sequence). The CDR3 runs to 13 residues. Trimming cost V 3 bases and J 7 bases, with 11 bases left between them. For the CDR3, the DNA is TGTGCCAGCAGCTCGAGGGGGTCGCAGCCCCAGCATTTT. It specifies CASSSRGSQPQHF.

This clone was counted many times. This chain uses TRBV9 with TRBJ2-5, with D unclear. The V end was cut by 10 bases, the J end by 4 bases, with 8 bases between. Germline CDR1 and CDR2: SGDLS and YYNGEE. There are 10 residues in the CDR3. The CDR3 region is CAGCRETQYF. Here the CDR3 DNA reads TGTGCCGGCTGCCGAGAGACCCAGTACTTC.

This rearrangement joins TRBV18 to TRBJ2-1; 9 bases are a match to TRBD2. CDR1 and CDR2 (germline): KGHSH, LQKENI. Trimming took 6 bases from V and 2 from J; bases not matched to a gene: 11. This CDR3 contains 17 residues. The CDR3 here is CASSPLGASGAYNEQFF. CDR3 nucleotide sequence: TGTGCCAGCTCCCCCCTTGGGGCTAGCGGGGCCTACAATGAGCAGTTCTTC.

The chain's CDR3 is CASSAGQGAGYGYTF. The DNA for the CDR3 is TGTGCCAGCAGCGCGGGACAGGGGGCTGGCTATGGCTACACCTTC. The chain recombines TRBV6-5 with TRBJ1-2; TRBD1 matches 12 bases. The CDR3 is 15 amino acids. After removal of 6 bases from V and 4 bases from J, the junction contained 6 bases not matched to a gene. Germline values: CDR1 MNHEY, CDR2 SVGAGI.

The chain couples TRBV4-1 to TRBJ2-7; tentatively, D is TRBD1 (6 bases). This CDR3 is built from 15 residues. The germline CDR1 and CDR2 sequences are MGHRA and YSYEKL. Trimming took off 0 bases at V and 1 base at J, with 10 bases between the two ends. CDR3 loop: CASSQDGQGSYEQYF. CDR3 nucleotides: TGCGCCAGCAGCCAAGATGGGCAGGGGTCCTACGAGCAGTACTTC.

This sequence joins TRBV19 and TRBJ1-6, with 9 bases fitting TRBD1. CDR3 length: 14 amino acids. V lost 8 bases and J lost 6; bases outside the gene matches: 5. The germline gives CDR1 LNHDA, CDR2 SQIVND (reference sequence). The CDR3 spells CASRQDRGNSPLHF. The CDR3 DNA follows: TGTGCCAGTCGTCAGGACAGGGGTAATTCACCCCTCCACTTT.

This clone was seen more than once but under ten times. The sample contains more than one DNA sequence encoding this CDR3. The V and J genes are TRBV12-3 or TRBV12-4 and TRBJ1-3; D is ambiguous. V lost 6 bases to trimming and J lost 4 bases, with 4 bases between them. The CDR3 sequence is 11 residues long. The CDR3 here is CASSLGNTIYF. The CDR3 nucleotides read TGTGCCAGCAGCCTAGGAAACACCATATATTTT.

This clone has more than one count but fewer than ten. In DNA, the CDR3 is TGTGCCAGCAGCAGGACTAGCGGGGCATTTGAGACCCAGTACTTC. Translating it yields CASSRTSGAFETQYF. The V gene is TRBV6-5, the J gene TRBJ2-5; the match to TRBD2 covers 12 bases. The CDR3 extends over 15 amino acids. Trimming at V came to 6 bases and at J to 5 bases, leaving 7 bases not matched to a gene. Germline V gene lookup returns CDR1 MNHEY and CDR2 SVGAGI.

This chain's CDR3 is CASSLVSGGDPNYGYTF. The CDR3 DNA sequence: TGTGCCAGCAGCTTAGTGTCAGGGGGCGACCCTAACTATGGCTACACCTTC. The chain recombines TRBV7-2 with TRBJ1-2; 8 bases line up with TRBD1. The CDR3 covers 17 residues. Germline values: CDR1 SGHTA, CDR2 FQGNSA. The ends lost 1 base at V and 0 bases at J; junction bases unmatched: 7.

The V gene is TRBV2, the J gene TRBJ1-1; D is uncertain. CDR1 and CDR2 (germline): SNHLY, FYNNEI. This CDR3 is built from 15 residues. V lost 0 bases, J lost 5 bases, and 13 bases lay in between. In DNA, the CDR3 is TGTGCCAGCAGTGAAGCGGCGGCAACGGAAACTGAAGCTTTCTTT. Translating gives CASSEAAATETEAFF.

This clone has only one observation. V usage is TRBV9 and J usage is TRBJ2-1; TRBD2 matches 9 bases. Looked up from germline, CDR1 is SGDLS and CDR2 is YYNGEE. This CDR3 is 16 amino acids long. Trimming at V came to 3 bases and at J to 7 bases, leaving 11 bases not matched to a gene. The CDR3 coding sequence is TGTGCCAGCAGCGAGGGCGGGCTAGCGGGGTTAAATGAGCAGTTCTTC. This gives the protein CASSEGGLAGLNEQFF.

This chain uses TRBV5-3 with TRBJ2-7; D gene uncertain. TRBV5-3 is labeled an ORF, and its function is uncertain. The CDR3 loop spans 13 amino acids. V was cut by 4 bases and J by 6 bases, with 14 bases left in between. CDR3 region: CARSSYPIREQYF. DNA of the CDR3: TGTGCCAGAAGCAGTTATCCTATACGCGAGCAGTACTTC.

The gene calls are TRBV15 and TRBJ2-2; a possible D gene is TRBD2 (6 bases). CDR1 and CDR2 (germline): LNHNV, YYDKDF (reference sequence). This CDR3 comprises 17 residues. With 6 bases removed from V and 4 bases from J, the gap between germline ends came to 21 bases. CDR3 DNA: TGTGCCACCAGTAAAGAATCCCCACTGGGGGGCACCGGGGAGCTGTTTTTT. Encoded protein: CATSKESPLGGTGELFF.

The chain is built from TRBV10-3 and TRBJ1-5; weak D call: TRBD1 (5 bases). The germline CDR1 and CDR2 sequences are ENHRY and SYGVKD. The V and J ends lost 6 bases and 4 bases respectively, with 10 bases between them. This CDR3 region has 13 residues. The CDR3 region is CAIRVGANQPQHF. In DNA form, the CDR3 reads TGTGCCATCAGGGTAGGGGCGAATCAGCCCCAGCATTTT.

This chain joins TRBV4-1 and TRBJ1-1; 7 positions agree with TRBD1. CDR1 is MGHRA, CDR2 YSYEKL, per germline. The V segment lost 4 bases and the J segment 0 bases; nucleotides outside the gene matches: 5. The CDR3 totals 15 residues. The CDR3 DNA follows: TGCGCCAGCAGCCGCCGACAGGGTCTGAACACTGAAGCTTTCTTT. Translated: CASSRRQGLNTEAFF.

The chain joins TRBV7-8 to TRBJ2-2, with D perhaps matching TRBD2 (7 bases). Germline assignment: CDR1 SGHVS and CDR2 FQNEAQ. V was shortened by 5 bases and J by 3 bases, with 19 bases between the two germline ends. The CDR3 covers 17 residues. CDR3 bases: TGTGCCAGCAGCCGAGGGGTGGCGGGGGCCTACACCGGGGAGCTGTTTTTT. This sequence encodes CASSRGVAGAYTGELFF.

The chain joins TRBV11-2 to TRBJ2-7; tentatively, D is TRBD1 (6 bases). The V gene's germline CDR1 is SGHAT and CDR2 FQNNGV. The CDR3 length is 13 residues. Between the trimmed V and J ends, which lost 4 bases and 3 bases, there was a span of 10 bases. CDR3 protein: CASSSTQGYEQYF. The CDR3 DNA sequence: TGTGCCAGCAGCTCAACACAGGGCTACGAGCAGTACTTC.